This T cell receptor (beta chain) was documented in a study of blood T cell repertoires in COVID-19 (dated by TCRdb to 2020 to 2021). Study-wide context: Collaborator samples came from the United States, Italy and Spain and covered acute and convalescent phases of COVID-19. HLA class I and class II types, where available, came from metadata supplied by the sample provider rather than from assay-based typing. Nearly every sample came with metadata listing a de-identified subject ID, COVID-19 status, age in years and sex. Deeply sampled blood TCRbeta repertoires from subjects exposed to, actively infected with, or recovered from COVID-19 were included in the dataset. The repertoires were released in a freely available public database intended as a resource for research on the immune response to SARS-CoV-2. The samples were drawn from two sources: the first 160 participants of the ongoing ImmuneRACE study, and over 950 subjects contributed by 6 global collaborators. The material from the prospective study consisted of cDNA or gDNA derived from T cells, B-cell-depleted T cells, or PBMCs. Broad study findings and their caveats: Clinical and demographic metadata were provided uncurated, with the amount varying by source and participant.

Germline trimming: 4 bases from V, 11 bases from J; junction bases outside gene matches: 13. CDR1 and CDR2 were assigned from the germline V gene (reference sequence) as SEHNR and FQNEAQ. Counted from cysteine to phenylalanine, this CDR3 has 16 amino acids. Only the CDR3 DNA stays, 48 bases, in frame from base 1. Collaborating institutions collected whole blood in K2EDTA tubes following their own protocols. For TCRbeta analysis, collaborators shipped samples as frozen whole blood, isolated PBMCs, or DNA extracted from either of those sample types. To note about this clone: Its cognate antigen has yet to be identified. Base qualities are not provided; no much larger clone lies one nucleotide away.

The immunoSEQ Assay, a bias-controlled multiplex PCR, was used to amplify TCRbeta CDR3 regions from genomic DNA. In the authors' own workflow: Nucleated cell counts per sample were estimated from amplification of reference gene primers within the assay. To quantify the absolute abundance of each unique TCRbeta CDR3 rearrangement, sequence reads were collapsed and filtered. For each sample, productive Simpson clonality was calculated as the square root of Simpson's diversity index across productive rearrangements. TCRdb obtained this table from immuneACCESS and retained in-frame rearrangements with V and J assigned. These tables miss some clones; where compared with another copy, unresolved V genes account for less than half of the shortfall, and the remainder is unexplained. That table furnishes V, J and clone size, whereas the DNA furnished D and trimming. This sample comprises some 350,000 clones, more than 75% of them detected only once. The ten largest account for approximately 2.9% of the sample.

The receptor comes from a human donor in a cohort sampled during active COVID-19. The sequence is built from TRBV7-9 and TRBJ2-1, with 11 bases aligning to TRBD2. Sequenced: peripheral blood. The nucleotide sequence is given as TGTGCCAGCAGCTCCGATAGCGGGAGGGATACAATGCAGCAGTTCTTC. Translated, it gives CASSSDSGRDTMQQFF.